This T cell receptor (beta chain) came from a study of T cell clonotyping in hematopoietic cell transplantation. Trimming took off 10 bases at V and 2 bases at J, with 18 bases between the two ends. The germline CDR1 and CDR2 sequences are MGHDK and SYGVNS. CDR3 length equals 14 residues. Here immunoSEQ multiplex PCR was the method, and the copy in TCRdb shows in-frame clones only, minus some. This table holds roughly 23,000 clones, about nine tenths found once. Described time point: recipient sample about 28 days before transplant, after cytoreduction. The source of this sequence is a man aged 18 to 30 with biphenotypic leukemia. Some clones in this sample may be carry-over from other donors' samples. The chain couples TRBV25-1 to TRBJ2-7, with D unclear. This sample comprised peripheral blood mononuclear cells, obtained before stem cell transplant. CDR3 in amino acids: CATAPDDGAYEQYF. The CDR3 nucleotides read TGTGCCACCGCCCCAGACGACGGTGCCTACGAGCAGTACTTC.